This TCR beta chain appears in the sequencing data of a study of T cell responses to AZD1222 COVID-19 vaccine. TCRdb keeps only in-frame clones here, not all; method: immunoSEQ multiplex PCR. The sample yields roughly 140,000 clones, 75% to 90% seen once. Sequencing used peripheral blood, obtained on day 0 of MenACWY control vaccination. This TCR derives from an adult in good health.

This chain's CDR3 is CASSEAWRGGPGYTF. The CDR3 bases are TGTGCCAGCAGTGAAGCGTGGAGGGGGGGACCTGGCTACACCTTC. The chain carries TRBV6-1 and TRBJ1-2, with D maybe TRBD1 (6 bases). Germline V CDR1 and CDR2: MNHNS, SASEGT. The CDR3 has 15 amino acids. V was pared by 0 bases and J by 7 bases, with 15 bases between.